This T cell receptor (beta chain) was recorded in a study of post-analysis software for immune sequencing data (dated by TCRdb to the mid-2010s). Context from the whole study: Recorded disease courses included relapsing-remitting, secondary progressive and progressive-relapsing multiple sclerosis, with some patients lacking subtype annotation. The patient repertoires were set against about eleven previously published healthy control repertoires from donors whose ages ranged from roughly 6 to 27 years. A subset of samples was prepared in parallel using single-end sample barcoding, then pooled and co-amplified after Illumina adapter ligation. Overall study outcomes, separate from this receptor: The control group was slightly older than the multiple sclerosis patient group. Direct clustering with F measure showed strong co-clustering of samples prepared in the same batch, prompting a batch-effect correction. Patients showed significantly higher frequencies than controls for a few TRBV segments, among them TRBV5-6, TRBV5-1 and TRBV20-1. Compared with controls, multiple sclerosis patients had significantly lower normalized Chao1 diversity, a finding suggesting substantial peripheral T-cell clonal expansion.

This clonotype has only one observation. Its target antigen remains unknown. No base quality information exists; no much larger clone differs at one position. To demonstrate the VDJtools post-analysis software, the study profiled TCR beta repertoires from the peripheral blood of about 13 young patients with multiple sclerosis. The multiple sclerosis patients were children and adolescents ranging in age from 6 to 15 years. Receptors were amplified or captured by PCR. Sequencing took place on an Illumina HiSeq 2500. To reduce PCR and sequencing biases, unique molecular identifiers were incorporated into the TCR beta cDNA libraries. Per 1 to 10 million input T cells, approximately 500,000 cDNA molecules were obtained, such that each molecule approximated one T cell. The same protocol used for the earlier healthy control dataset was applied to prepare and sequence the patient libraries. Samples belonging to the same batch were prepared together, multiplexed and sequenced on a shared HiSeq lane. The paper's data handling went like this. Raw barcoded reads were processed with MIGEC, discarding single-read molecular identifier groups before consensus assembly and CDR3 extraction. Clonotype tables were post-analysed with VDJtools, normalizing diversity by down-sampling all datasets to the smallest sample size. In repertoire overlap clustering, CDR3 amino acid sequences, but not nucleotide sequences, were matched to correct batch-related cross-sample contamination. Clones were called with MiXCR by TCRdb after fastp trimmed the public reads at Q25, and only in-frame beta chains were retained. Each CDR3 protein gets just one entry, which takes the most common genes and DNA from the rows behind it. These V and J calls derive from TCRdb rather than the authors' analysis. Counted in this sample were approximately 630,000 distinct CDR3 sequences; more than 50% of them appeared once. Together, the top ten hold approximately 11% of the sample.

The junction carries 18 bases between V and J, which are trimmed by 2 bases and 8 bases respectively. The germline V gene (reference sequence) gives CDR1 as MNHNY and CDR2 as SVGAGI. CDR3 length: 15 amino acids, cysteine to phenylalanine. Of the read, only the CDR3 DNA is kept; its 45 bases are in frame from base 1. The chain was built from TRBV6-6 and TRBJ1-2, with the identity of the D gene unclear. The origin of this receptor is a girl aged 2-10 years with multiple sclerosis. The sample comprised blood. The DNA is TGTGCCAGCAGTTACCCCAGAGGGCCCGGCGAGGGCTACACCTTC. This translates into CASSYPRGPGEGYTF.